The present TCR beta chain was sequenced within a study of shared clonotypes between healthy human individuals. Germline V gene lookup returns CDR1 SEHNR and CDR2 FQNEAQ (reference sequence). CDR3 length equals 15 residues. Deletions cut 1 base from V and 2 bases from J, with 10 bases between. Adult donors, all healthy and HIV-negative, had no recent acute infections or vaccinations. Assay execution proceeded at the deep level. Several immunoSEQ 96-well plates shared each subset's DNA, each plate a replicate. Methods used by the authors: ImmunoSEQ only sent back junction sequences with no quality scores, so filtering was done differently. Clones were sequenced by immunoSEQ multiplex PCR, and TCRdb holds only the in-frame ones, with some missing. The V and J calls and clone size were taken over from that table, and D and trimming were inferred from the DNA. The sample includes approximately 2.1 million clones, more than 85% seen only once; the top ten take about 0.39%.

The specimen was naive CD4+ T cells from PBMCs. Subset indicated: CD45RA+ positively selected. The TCR originated in a young man in good health. Some clones in this sample may be carry-over from other donors' samples. J is TRBJ2-3 and V is TRBV7-9, with D possibly TRBD1 on 6 matching bases. CDR3 amino acids: CASSLGDTDTDTQYF. The CDR3, as DNA: TGTGCCAGCAGCTTAGGGGACACCGACACAGATACGCAGTATTTT.